This TCR beta chain originates from a study of cytomegalovirus exposure and HLA in healthy donors. A remark on this clone: Its antigen is currently unknown.

The PCR made use of 60 Vbeta and 13 Jbeta primers. Some clones are missing from TCRdb's copy, which holds only in-frame ones; the method was immunoSEQ multiplex PCR. Here the sample spans 150,000 or so clones, about 75% being singletons. Each of the donors was a healthy bone marrow donor. CDR1 MGHDK and CDR2 SYGVNS come from the germline V gene. V lost 4 bases and J lost 6; bases outside the gene matches: 11. CDR3 size: 17 residues. Study findings and constraints: Previously analyzed data showed that most TCR beta V segments were productive at a frequency of about 87% or about 30%.

Material for sequencing was PBMCs. This clonotype was sampled from a male donor in good health and CMV-seronegative. The rearrangement links TRBV25-1 to TRBJ1-4; TRBD1 matches 10 bases. CDR3 loop: CASSAPGQGTSYEKLFF. The DNA of the CDR3 is TGTGCCAGCAGTGCGCCGGGACAGGGGACGTCGTATGAAAAACTGTTTTTT.